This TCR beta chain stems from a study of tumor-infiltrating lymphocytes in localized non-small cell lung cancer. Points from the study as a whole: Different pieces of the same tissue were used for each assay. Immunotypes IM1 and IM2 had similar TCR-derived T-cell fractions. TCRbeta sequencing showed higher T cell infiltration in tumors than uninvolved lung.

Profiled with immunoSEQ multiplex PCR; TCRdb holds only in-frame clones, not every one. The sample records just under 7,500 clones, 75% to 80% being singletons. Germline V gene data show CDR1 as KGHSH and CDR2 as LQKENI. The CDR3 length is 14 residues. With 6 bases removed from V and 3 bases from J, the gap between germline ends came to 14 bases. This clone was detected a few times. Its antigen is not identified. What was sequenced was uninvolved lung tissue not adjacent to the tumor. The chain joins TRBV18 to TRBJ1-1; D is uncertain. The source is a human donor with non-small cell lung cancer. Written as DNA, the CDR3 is TGTGCCAGCTCGCTTAGCCCGGGCCACACTGAAGCTTTCTTT. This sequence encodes CASSLSPGHTEAFF.